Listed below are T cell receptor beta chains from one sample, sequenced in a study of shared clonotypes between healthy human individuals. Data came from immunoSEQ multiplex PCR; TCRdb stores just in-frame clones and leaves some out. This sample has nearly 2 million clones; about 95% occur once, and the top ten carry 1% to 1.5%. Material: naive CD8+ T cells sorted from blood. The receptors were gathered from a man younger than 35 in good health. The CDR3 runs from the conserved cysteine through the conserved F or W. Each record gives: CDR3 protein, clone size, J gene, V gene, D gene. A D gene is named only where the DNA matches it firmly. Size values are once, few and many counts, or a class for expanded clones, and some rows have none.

CDR3 protein: CANGQVNSYEQYF
clone size: NA
J gene: TRBJ2-7
V gene: TRBV2
D gene: TRBD1

CDR3 protein: CASSLEPPGTESYNEQFF
clone size: NA
J gene: TRBJ2-1
V gene: TRBV7-7
D gene: TRBD1

CDR3 protein: CASSLLDSTYEQYF
clone size: NA
J gene: TRBJ2-7
V gene: TRBV5-6
D gene: NA

CDR3 protein: CASSVELYTGELFF
clone size: once
J gene: TRBJ2-2
V gene: TRBV9
D gene: NA

CDR3 protein: CASSPWVRDRERDRDGELFF
clone size: NA
J gene: TRBJ2-2
V gene: TRBV19
D gene: TRBD1

CDR3 protein: CASSGAGGQEQYGYTF
clone size: NA
J gene: TRBJ1-2
V gene: TRBV7-9
D gene: NA

CDR3 protein: CASSLMLNSSYEQYF
clone size: NA
J gene: TRBJ2-7
V gene: TRBV7-3
D gene: NA

CDR3 protein: CASSGGTGVFSNQPQHF
clone size: NA
J gene: TRBJ1-5
V gene: TRBV2
D gene: TRBD1

CDR3 protein: CAWSVLGGGGRDTQYF
clone size: NA
J gene: TRBJ2-3
V gene: TRBV30
D gene: NA

CDR3 protein: CASSPRQGPYNEQFF
clone size: NA
J gene: TRBJ2-1
V gene: TRBV4-1
D gene: TRBD1

CDR3 protein: CASKGSSYEQYF
clone size: NA
J gene: TRBJ2-7
V gene: TRBV27
D gene: NA

CDR3 protein: CASSLTLGEKNIQYF
clone size: NA
J gene: TRBJ2-4
V gene: TRBV7-9
D gene: NA

CDR3 protein: CASSYAGTGSEQYF
clone size: NA
J gene: TRBJ2-7
V gene: TRBV6-6
D gene: TRBD1

CDR3 protein: CASGMGRTYNEQFF
clone size: NA
J gene: TRBJ2-1
V gene: TRBV6-5
D gene: NA

CDR3 protein: CASSLEGESYNSPLHF
clone size: NA
J gene: TRBJ1-6
V gene: TRBV13
D gene: NA

CDR3 protein: CASSTGLAGVLYF
clone size: NA
J gene: TRBJ2-4
V gene: TRBV7-2
D gene: TRBD2

CDR3 protein: CASSDGAWGERNTIYF
clone size: NA
J gene: TRBJ1-3
V gene: TRBV10-2
D gene: NA

CDR3 protein: CASSLKSTNYGYTF
clone size: NA
J gene: TRBJ1-2
V gene: TRBV5-1
D gene: NA

CDR3 protein: CAWSFWGDYGYTF
clone size: NA
J gene: TRBJ1-2
V gene: TRBV30
D gene: NA

CDR3 protein: CASSQVQGAGETQYF
clone size: once
J gene: TRBJ2-5
V gene: TRBV4-1
D gene: TRBD1

CDR3 protein: CASKRSSPGEQYF
clone size: NA
J gene: TRBJ2-7
V gene: TRBV27
D gene: NA

CDR3 protein: CASSQEGNGYTF
clone size: once
J gene: TRBJ1-2
V gene: TRBV4-3
D gene: NA

CDR3 protein: CASRWTSGSSKDTQYF
clone size: NA
J gene: TRBJ2-3
V gene: TRBV6-6
D gene: TRBD2

CDR3 protein: CASSLSRAIYEQYF
clone size: once
J gene: TRBJ2-7
V gene: TRBV28
D gene: NA

CDR3 protein: CASSQFGPGTGQFHANTGELFF
clone size: NA
J gene: TRBJ2-2
V gene: TRBV4-1
D gene: TRBD1

CDR3 protein: CASSLGGPYNSPLHF
clone size: NA
J gene: TRBJ1-6
V gene: TRBV5-4
D gene: NA